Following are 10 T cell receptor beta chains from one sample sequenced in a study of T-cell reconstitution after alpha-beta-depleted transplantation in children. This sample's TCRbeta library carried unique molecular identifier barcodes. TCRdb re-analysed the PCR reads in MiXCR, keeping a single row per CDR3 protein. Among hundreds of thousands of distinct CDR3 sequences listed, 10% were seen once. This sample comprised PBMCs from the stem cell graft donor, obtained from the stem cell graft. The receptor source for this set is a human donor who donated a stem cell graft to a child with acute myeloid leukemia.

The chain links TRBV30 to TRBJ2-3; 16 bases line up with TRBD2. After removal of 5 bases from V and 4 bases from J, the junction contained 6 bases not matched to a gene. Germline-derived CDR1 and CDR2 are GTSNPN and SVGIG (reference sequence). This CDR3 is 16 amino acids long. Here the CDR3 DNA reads TGTGCCTGGGGGGGGACTAGCGGGAGGGAAGCAGATACGCAGTATTTT. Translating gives CAWGGTSGREADTQYF.

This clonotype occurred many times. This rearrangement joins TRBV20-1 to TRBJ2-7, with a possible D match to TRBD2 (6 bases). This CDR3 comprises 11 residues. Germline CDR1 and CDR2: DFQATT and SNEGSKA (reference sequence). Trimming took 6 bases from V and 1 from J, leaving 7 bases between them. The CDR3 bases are TGCAGTGCCAGCGGGTCCTACGAGCAGTACTTC. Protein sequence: CSASGSYEQYF.

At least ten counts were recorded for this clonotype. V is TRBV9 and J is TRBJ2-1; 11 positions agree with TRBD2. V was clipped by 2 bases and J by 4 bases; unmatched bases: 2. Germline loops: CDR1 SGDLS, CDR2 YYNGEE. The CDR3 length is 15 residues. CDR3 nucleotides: TGTGCCAGCAGCGTTCGACTAGCGGGGTACAATGAGCAGTTCTTC. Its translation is CASSVRLAGYNEQFF.

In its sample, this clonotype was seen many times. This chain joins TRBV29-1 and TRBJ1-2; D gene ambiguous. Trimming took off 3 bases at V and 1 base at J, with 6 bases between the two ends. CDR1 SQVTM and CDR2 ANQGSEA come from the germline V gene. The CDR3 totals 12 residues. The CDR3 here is CSVDLFNYGYTF. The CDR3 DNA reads TGCAGCGTTGATTTATTTAACTATGGCTACACCTTC.

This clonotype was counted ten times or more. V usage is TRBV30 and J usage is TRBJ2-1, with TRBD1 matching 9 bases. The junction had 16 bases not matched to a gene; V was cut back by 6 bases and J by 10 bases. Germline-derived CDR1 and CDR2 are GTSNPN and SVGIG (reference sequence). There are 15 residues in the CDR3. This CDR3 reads CACLPTGGGWVEQFF. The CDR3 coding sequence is TGTGCCTGCCTACCTACAGGGGGCGGATGGGTGGAGCAGTTCTTC. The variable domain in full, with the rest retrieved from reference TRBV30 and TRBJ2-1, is SQTIHQWPATLVQPVGSPLSLECTVEGTSNPNLYWYRQAAGRGLQLLFYSVGIGQISSEVPQNLSASRPQDRQFILSSKKLLLSDSGFYLCACLPTGGGWVEQFFGPGTRLTVL.

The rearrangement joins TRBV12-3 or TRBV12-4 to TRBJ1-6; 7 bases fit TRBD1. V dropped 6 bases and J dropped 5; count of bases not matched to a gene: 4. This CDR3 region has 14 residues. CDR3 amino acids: CASRPGTDNSPLHF. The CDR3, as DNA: TGTGCCAGCAGACCCGGGACAGATAATTCACCCCTCCACTTT.

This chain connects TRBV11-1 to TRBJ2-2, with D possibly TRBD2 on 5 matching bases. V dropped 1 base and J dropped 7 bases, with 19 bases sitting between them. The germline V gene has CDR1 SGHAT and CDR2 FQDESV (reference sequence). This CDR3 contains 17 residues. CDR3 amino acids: CASSLEMGVNLGGELFF. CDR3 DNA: TGTGCCAGCAGCTTAGAAATGGGAGTCAATCTGGGCGGGGAGCTGTTTTTT.

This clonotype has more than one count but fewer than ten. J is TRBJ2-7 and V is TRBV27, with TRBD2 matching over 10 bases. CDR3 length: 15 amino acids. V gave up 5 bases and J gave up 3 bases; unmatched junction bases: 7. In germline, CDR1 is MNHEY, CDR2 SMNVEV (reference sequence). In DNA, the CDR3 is TGTGCCAGCAGTCTCCTAGCGGGAGAGGGCTACGAGCAGTACTTC. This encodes CASSLLAGEGYEQYF.

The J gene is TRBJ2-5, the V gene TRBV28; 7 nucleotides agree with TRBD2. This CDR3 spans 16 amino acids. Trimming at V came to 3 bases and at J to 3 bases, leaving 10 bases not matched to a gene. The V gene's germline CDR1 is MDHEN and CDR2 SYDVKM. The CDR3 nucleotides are TGTGCCAGCAGTTTGCCCGCGGGAGTTGCTGAAGAGACCCAGTACTTC. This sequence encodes CASSLPAGVAEETQYF. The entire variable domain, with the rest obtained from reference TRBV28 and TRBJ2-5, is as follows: DVKVTQSSRYLVKRTGEKVFLECVQDMDHENMFWYRQDPGLGLRLIYFSYDVKMKEKGDIPEGYSVSREKKERFSLILESASTNQTSMYLCASSLPAGVAEETQYFGPGTRLLVL.

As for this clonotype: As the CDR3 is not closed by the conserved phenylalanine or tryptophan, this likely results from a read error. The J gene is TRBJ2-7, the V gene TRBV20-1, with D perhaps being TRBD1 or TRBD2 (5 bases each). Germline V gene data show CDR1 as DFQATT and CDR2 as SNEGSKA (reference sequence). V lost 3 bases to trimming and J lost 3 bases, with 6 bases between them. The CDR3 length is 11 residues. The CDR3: CSARGDYEQYL. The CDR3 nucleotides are TGCAGTGCTAGGGGGGACTACGAGCAGTACCTC.